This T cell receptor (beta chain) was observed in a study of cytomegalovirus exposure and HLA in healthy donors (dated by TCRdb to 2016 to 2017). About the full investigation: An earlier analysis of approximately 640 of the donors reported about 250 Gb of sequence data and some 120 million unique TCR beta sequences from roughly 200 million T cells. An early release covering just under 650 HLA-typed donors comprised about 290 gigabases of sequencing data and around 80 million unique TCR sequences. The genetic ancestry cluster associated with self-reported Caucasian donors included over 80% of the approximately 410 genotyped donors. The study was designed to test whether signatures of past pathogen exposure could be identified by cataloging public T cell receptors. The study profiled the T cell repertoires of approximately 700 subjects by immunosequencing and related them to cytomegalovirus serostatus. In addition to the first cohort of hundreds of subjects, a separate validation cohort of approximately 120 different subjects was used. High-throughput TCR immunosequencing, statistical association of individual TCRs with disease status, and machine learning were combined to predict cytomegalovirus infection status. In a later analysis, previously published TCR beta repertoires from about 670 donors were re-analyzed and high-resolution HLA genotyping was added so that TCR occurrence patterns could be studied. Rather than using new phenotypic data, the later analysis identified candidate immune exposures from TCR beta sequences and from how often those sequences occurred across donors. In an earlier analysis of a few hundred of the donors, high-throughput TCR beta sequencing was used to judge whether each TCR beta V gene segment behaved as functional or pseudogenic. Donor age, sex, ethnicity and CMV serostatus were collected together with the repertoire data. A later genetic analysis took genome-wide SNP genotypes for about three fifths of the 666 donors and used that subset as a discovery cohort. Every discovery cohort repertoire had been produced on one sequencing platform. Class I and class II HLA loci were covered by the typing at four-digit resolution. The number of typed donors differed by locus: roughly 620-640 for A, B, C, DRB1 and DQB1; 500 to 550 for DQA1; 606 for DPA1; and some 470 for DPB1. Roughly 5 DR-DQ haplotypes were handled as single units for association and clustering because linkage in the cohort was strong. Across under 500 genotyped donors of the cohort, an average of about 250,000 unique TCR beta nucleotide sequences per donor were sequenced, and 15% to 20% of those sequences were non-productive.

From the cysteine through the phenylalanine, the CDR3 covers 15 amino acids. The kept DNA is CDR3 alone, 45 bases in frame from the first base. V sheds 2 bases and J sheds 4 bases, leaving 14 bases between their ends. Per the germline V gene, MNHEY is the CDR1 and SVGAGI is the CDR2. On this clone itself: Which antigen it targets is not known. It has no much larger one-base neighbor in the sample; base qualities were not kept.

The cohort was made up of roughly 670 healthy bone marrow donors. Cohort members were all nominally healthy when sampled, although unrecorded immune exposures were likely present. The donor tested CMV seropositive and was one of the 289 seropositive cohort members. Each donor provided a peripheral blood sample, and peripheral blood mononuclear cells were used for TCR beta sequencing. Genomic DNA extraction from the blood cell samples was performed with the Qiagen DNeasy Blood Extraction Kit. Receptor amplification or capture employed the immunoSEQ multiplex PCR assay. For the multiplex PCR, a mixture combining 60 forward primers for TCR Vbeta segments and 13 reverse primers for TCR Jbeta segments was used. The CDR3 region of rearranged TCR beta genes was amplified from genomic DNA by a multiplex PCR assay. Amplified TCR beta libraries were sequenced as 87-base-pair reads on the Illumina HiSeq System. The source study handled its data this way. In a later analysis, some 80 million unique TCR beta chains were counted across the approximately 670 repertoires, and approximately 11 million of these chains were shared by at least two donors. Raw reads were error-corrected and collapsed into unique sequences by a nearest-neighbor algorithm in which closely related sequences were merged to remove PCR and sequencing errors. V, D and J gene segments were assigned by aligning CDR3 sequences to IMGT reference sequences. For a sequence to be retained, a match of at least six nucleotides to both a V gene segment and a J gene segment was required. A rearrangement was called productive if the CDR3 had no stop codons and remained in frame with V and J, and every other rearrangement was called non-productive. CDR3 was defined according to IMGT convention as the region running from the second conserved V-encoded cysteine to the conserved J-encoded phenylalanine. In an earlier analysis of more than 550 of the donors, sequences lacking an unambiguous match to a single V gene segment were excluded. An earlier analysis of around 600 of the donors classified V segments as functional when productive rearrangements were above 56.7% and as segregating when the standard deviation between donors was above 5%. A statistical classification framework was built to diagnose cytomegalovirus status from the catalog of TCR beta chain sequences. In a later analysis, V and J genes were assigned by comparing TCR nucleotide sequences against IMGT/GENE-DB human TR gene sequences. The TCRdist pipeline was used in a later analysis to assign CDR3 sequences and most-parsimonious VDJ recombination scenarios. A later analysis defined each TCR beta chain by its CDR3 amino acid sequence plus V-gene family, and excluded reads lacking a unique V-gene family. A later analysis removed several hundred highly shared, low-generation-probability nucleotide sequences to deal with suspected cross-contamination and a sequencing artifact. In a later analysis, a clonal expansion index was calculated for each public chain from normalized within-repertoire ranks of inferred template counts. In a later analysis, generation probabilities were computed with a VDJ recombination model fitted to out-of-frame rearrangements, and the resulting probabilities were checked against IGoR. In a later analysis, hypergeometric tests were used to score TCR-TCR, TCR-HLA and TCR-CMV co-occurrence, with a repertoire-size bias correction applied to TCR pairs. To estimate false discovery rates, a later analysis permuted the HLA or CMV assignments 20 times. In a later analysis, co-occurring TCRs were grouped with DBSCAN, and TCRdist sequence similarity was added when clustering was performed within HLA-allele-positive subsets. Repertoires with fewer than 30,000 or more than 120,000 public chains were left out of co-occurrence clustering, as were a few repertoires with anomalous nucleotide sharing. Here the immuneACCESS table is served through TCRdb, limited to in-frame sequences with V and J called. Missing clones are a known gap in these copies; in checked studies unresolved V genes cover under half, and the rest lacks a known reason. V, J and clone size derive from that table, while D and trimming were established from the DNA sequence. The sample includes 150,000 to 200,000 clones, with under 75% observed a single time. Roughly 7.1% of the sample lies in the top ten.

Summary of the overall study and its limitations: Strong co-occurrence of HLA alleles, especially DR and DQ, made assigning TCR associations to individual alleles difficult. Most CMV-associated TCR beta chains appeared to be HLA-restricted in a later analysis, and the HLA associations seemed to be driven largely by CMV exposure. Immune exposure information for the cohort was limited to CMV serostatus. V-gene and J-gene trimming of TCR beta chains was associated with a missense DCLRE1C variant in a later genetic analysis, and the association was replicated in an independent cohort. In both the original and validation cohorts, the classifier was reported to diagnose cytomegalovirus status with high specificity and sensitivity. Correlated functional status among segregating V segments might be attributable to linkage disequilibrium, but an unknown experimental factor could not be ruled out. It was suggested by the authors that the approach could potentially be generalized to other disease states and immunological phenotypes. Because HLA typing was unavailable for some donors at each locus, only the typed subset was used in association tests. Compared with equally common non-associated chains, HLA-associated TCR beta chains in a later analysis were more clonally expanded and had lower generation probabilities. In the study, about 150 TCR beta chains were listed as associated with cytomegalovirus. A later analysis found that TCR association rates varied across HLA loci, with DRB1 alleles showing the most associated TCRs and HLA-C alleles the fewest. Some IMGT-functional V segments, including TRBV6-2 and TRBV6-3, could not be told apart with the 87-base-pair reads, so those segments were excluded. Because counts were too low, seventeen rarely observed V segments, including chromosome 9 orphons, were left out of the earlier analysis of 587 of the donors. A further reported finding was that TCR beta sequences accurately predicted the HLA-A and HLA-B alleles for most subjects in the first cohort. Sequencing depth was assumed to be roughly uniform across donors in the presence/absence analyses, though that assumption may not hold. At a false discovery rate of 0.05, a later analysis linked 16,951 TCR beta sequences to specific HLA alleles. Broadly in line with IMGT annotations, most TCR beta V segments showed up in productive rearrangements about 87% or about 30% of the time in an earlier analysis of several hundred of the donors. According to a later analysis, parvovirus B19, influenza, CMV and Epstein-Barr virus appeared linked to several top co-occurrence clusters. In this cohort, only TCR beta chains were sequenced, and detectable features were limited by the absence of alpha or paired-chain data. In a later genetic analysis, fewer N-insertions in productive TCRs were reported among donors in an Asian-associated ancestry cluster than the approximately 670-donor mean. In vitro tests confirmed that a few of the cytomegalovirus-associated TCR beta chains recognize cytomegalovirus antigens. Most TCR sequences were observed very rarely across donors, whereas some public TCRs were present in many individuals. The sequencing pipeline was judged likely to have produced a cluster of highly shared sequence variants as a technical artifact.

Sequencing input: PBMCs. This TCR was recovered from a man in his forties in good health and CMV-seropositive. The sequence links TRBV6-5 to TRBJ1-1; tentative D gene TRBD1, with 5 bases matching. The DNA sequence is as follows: TGTGCCAGCAGTTACCGAAAGACAGCGGGCACTGAAGCTTTCTTT. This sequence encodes CASSYRKTAGTEAFF.